This T cell receptor (beta chain) was documented in a study of blood T cell repertoires in COVID-19. On the study more broadly: Some COVID-19 samples were acute and others convalescent; all came from the United States, Italy and Spain. The analysed material was cDNA or gDNA that came from T cells, B-cell-depleted T cells, or PBMCs.

As processed by the authors: Nucleated cell counts were estimated from reference gene primer amplification. The method was immunoSEQ multiplex PCR; TCRdb's version includes in-frame clones alone and lacks a portion of them. V, J and clone size are taken as reported in that table, and D and trimming were inferred from the DNA itself. The table shows 150,000 to 190,000 clones, with approximately 80% occurring only once. The CDR3 is 13 amino acids. Germline V lookup: CDR1 MNHEY, CDR2 SMNVEV (reference sequence). With 4 bases clipped from V and 13 bases from J, the junction kept 12 bases outside the gene matches.

This chain links TRBV27 with TRBJ1-2; 7 positions agree with TRBD1. The receptor was derived from a woman of 80 years or more with acute or convalescent COVID-19. The specimen was peripheral blood. The CDR3 nucleotides read TGTGCCAGCAGTTCACGACCAGGGACAGCCCGCACCTTC. Translation: CASSSRPGTARTF.